This T cell receptor (beta chain) was retrieved from a study of human T cells and chemical hapten exposure. Whole blood that had not been fractionated was the source of extracted total RNA. It was the library that attached unique molecular identifiers to individual cDNA molecules. TCRdb reanalysed the 5' RACE reads using MiXCR and keeps one entry per CDR3 protein. The data contain 65,000 to 95,000 distinct CDR3 sequences, less than 9.5% of them seen just once; the ten biggest clones take up roughly 2.4%. In this sample, this clonotype turned up many times. Germline CDR1 is ENHRY and CDR2 is SYGVKD. The V and J ends lost 0 bases and 6 bases respectively, with 10 bases between them. The CDR3 contains 14 residues.

The chain has TRBV10-3 and TRBJ2-3; D remains ambiguous. The TCR originated in a male donor in good health. CDR3 DNA: TGTGCCATCAGTGAGTCACCGGCCAGGGATACGCAGTATTTT. Amino acid sequence: CAISESPARDTQYF.